Below, 7 T cell receptor beta chains from the same sample are listed, as sequenced in a study of T cells in Graves' hyperthyroidism and ophthalmopathy (dated 2019 in TCRdb). The library came from multiplex PCR. Data came from an Illumina HiSeq 2000. The TCR beta CDR3 regions were amplified from the RNA transcripts. A first-round RT-PCR of the TCR CDR3 used the HTBI primer set with the Qiagen OneStep RT-PCR kit. In-frame beta chains were kept once TCRdb had trimmed the public reads at Q25 with fastp and called clones with MiXCR. CDR3 protein sequences are deduplicated, and each keeps its most common genes and DNA. The sample profile shows about 570,000 distinct CDR3 sequences; about 43% of them were found once. The leading ten clones occupy roughly 19% of the sample. Sequencing used peripheral blood or thyroid tissue (not recorded which). The receptors come from an adult woman with Graves' disease, either hyperthyroidism or ophthalmopathy (not recorded which).

This clonotype showed up just a few times. The chain links TRBV2 to TRBJ1-5; D gene uncertain. The CDR3 has 15 amino acids. Per germline, CDR1 SNHLY and CDR2 FYNNEI. The ends were cut back, 6 bases at V and 3 bases at J, with 15 bases in the middle. The CDR3 DNA sequence: TGTGCCAGCAGGCAGCTTGGGCAGTTCAATCAGCCCCAGCATTTT. Its protein is CASRQLGQFNQPQHF.

This sequence joins TRBV29-1 and TRBJ2-5; D might be TRBD1 (6 bases). Germline V gene sequence: CDR1 SQVTM, CDR2 ANQGSEA. There are 13 residues in the CDR3. V lost 3 bases to trimming and J lost 9 bases, with 17 bases between them. The CDR3 sequence is CSVDTGLGQPQYF. The CDR3 DNA reads TGCAGCGTTGACACAGGGTTGGGTCAGCCCCAGTACTTC.

The sample holds one count of this clonotype. CDR3 in amino acids: CASSRYEQYANYGYTF. CDR3 nucleotide sequence: TGTGCCAGCAGCCGCTACGAGCAGTACGCTAACTATGGCTACACCTTC. This chain links TRBV14 with TRBJ1-2; no clear D. This CDR3 region has 16 residues. Trimming shortened V by 4 bases and J by 0 bases, and 15 bases separated the two germline ends. Germline loops: CDR1 SGHDN, CDR2 FVKESK.

This clonotype was seen a single time. The J gene is TRBJ1-2, the V gene TRBV19; 7 nucleotides agree with TRBD1. The CDR3 contains 15 residues. The V gene end was trimmed by 3 bases and the J gene end by 4 bases; junction bases not matched to a gene: 8. Germline V gene data show CDR1 as LNHDA and CDR2 as SQIVND (reference sequence). The CDR3 loop is CASSMYGRGTYGYTF. The CDR3 nucleotides read TGTGCCAGTAGTATGTATGGCAGGGGGACCTATGGCTACACCTTC.

The V gene is TRBV7-2, the J gene TRBJ1-2, with D possibly being TRBD1 (6 bases). V lost 6 bases to trimming and J lost 7 bases, with 18 bases between them. The CDR3 has 14 residues. Looked up from germline, CDR1 is SGHTA and CDR2 is FQGNSA. The CDR3 here is CASSLRPGTTGYTF. CDR3 DNA sequence: TGTGCCAGCAGTTTACGCCCCGGGACAACTGGCTACACCTTC.

The chain links TRBV2 to TRBJ2-7; 8 bases are a match to TRBD2. V gave up 9 bases and J gave up 5 bases; unmatched junction bases: 6. This CDR3 spans 12 amino acids. Per the germline V gene, CDR1 is SNHLY and CDR2 is FYNNEI. CDR3 residues: CASYAGGHEQYF. In nucleotides, the CDR3 is TGTGCCAGTTATGCGGGAGGCCACGAGCAGTACTTC.

The gene calls are TRBV7-8 and TRBJ1-1; D ambiguous. CDR1 SGHVS and CDR2 FQNEAQ come from the germline V gene. The CDR3 runs to 12 residues. With 5 bases removed from V and 2 bases from J, the gap between germline ends came to 6 bases. The DNA of the CDR3 is TGTGCCAGCAGCCAGATCAACACTGAAGCTTTCTTT. It codes for CASSQINTEAFF.